Listed below are T cell receptor beta chains from one sample, sequenced in a study of T cells in Graves' hyperthyroidism and ophthalmopathy. In TCRdb, the multiplex PCR reads were re-called with MiXCR into one record per CDR3 protein. The sample shows more than 500,000 distinct CDR3 sequences, 15% to 20% of them seen only once. Sequencing was done on a sample of blood. Receptor source: a woman aged 25 to 39 with Graves' hyperthyroidism. Each CDR3 is given with its conserved first and last residue. A D gene is named only where the DNA matches it firmly. The size of a clone is reported for some rows only, either as once, few or many, or as a class for expanded clones.

many | - | TRBJ1-1 | TRBV28 | TGTGCCAGCAGTCTGAACAGACGTGTTACAATGAACACTGAAGCTTTCTTT | CASSLNRRVTMNTEAFF
many | - | TRBJ1-2 | TRBV30 | TGTGCCTGGATCACCGGCGGGGTCTGGGCTGGCTACACCTTC | CAWITGGVWAGYTF
- | TRBD1 | TRBJ1-6 | TRBV7-2 | TGTGCCAGCAGCTTAGGGACAGGGTGGGATTCACCCCTCCACTTT | CASSLGTGWDSPLHF
many | - | TRBJ1-4 | TRBV28 | TGTGCCAGCAGGCCGTTGAGGGCGAATGAAAAACTGTTTTTT | CASRPLRANEKLFF
many | - | TRBJ1-5 | TRBV29-1 | TGCAGCGTCTCCGTGGGGTCCGATCAGCCCCAGCATTTT | CSVSVGSDQPQHF
few | - | TRBJ2-2 | TRBV27 | TGTGCCAGCAGTTTGGGTCTAGGGCAGGCCGACGGGGAGCTGTTTTTT | CASSLGLGQADGELFF
- | TRBD2 | TRBJ2-2 | TRBV27 | TGTGCCAGCAGTCCCTCTCCGGGGGGCACCGGGGAGCTGTTTTTT | CASSPSPGGTGELFF
many | TRBD1 | TRBJ2-5 | TRBV12-3/TRBV12-4 | TGTGCCAGCGGACTGGGGGACAGGGACCAAGAGACCCAGTACTTC | CASGLGDRDQETQYF
many | - | TRBJ2-1 | TRBV12-5 | TGTGCTAGTGGTTTGGTAACGAGTGAGCAGTTCTTC | CASGLVTSEQFF
many | TRBD2 | TRBJ2-5 | TRBV2 | TGTGCCAGCACCCTAGCGGTTTGGGAGACCCAGTACTTC | CASTLAVWETQYF
many | - | TRBJ1-5 | TRBV30 | TGTGCCTGGAGTGCAGGTCGGAGCAATCAGCCCCAGCATTTT | CAWSAGRSNQPQHF
many | TRBD1 | TRBJ2-7 | TRBV28 | TGTGCCAGCAGTTTTACAGGGGGCCCTTATAACGAGCAGTACTTC | CASSFTGGPYNEQYF